Reported below is one T cell receptor beta chain. This entry comes from a study of shared clonotypes between healthy human individuals. Overall study context: Donors consisted of a couple of women and a few men between 18 and 49.

The V gene lost 3 bases and the J gene lost 0 bases, with 12 bases spanning the gap. There are 16 residues in the CDR3. Per germline, CDR1 LNHDA and CDR2 SQIVND (reference sequence). Source study methods: ImmunoSEQ output held junction-only sequences without quality scores, so filtering differed. Clones were read by immunoSEQ multiplex PCR, and TCRdb kept only the in-frame ones, dropping some. V and J calls and clone size are as listed in that table; D and trimming were resolved from the DNA. The top ten hold 0.37% of the sample, which has about 2.3 million clones, roughly 90% seen once. The genes are TRBV19 and TRBJ1-3; unclear D gene. Sequencing was done on a sample of naive CD4+ T cells from PBMCs. Subset reported: CD45RA+ positively selected. The receptor was derived from a man younger than 35 in good health. Some clones in this sample may be carry-over from other donors' samples. DNA of the CDR3: TGTGCCAGTAGTATGGGGAGGCCGATCTCTGGAAACACCATATATTTT. Translating gives CASSMGRPISGNTIYF.